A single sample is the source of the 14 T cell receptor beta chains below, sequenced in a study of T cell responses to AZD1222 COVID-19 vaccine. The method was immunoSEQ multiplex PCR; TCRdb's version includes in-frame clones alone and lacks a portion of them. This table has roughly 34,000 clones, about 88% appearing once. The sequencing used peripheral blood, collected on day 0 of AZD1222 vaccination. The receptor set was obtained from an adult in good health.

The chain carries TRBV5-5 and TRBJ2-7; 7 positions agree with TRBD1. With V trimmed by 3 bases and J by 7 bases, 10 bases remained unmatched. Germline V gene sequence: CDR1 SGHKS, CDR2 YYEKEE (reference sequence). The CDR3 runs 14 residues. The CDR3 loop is CASSYRDRSDEQYF. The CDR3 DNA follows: TGTGCCAGCAGCTACCGGGACAGATCCGATGAGCAGTACTTC.

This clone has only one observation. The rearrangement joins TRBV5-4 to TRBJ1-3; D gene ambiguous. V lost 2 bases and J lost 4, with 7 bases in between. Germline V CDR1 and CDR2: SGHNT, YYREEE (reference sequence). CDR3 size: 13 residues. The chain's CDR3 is CASSFENGNTIYF. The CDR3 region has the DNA TGTGCCAGCAGCTTCGAGAACGGAAACACCATATATTTT.

CDR3 region: CASSPTPQAPEGEKLFF. Here the CDR3 DNA reads TGCGCCAGCAGCCCGACCCCCCAGGCCCCAGAAGGTGAAAAACTGTTTTTT. The V gene is TRBV4-1, the J gene TRBJ1-4; D unclear. Germline loops: CDR1 MGHRA, CDR2 YSYEKL. V was clipped by 4 bases and J by 7 bases, with 22 bases between them. The CDR3 spans 17 residues.

The CDR3 reads CASSSSGGWYEQYF. The CDR3 DNA reads TGTGCCAGCAGCTCTAGCGGGGGGTGGTACGAGCAGTACTTC. The genes are TRBV6-5 and TRBJ2-7; TRBD2 matches at 11 bases. This CDR3 is 14 amino acids long. CDR1 MNHEY and CDR2 SVGAGI come from the germline V gene. The junction had 5 bases not matched to a gene; V was cut back by 6 bases and J by 4 bases.

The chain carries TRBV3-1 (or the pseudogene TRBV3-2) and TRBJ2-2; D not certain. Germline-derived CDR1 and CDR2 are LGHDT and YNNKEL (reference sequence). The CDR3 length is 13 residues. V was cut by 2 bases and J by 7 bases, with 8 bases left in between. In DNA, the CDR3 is TGTGCCAGCAGCCAAAGTATAGACGGGGAGCTGTTTTTT. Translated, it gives CASSQSIDGELFF.

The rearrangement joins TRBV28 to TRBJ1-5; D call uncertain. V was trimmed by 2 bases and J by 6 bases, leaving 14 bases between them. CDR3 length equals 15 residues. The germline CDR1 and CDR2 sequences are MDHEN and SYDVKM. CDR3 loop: CASSLGLGMRQPQHF. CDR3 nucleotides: TGTGCCAGCAGTTTAGGTTTAGGGATGCGTCAGCCCCAGCATTTT.

In DNA, the CDR3 is TGTGCCAGCAGCAGAGGACAGGGTCATCAAGAGACCCAGTACTTC. It is translated as CASSRGQGHQETQYF. This sequence joins TRBV5-6 and TRBJ2-5; 8 bases agree with TRBD1. Germline loops: CDR1 SGHDT, CDR2 YYEEEE. V trimming: 4 bases; J trimming: 2 bases; junction bases outside the gene matches: 7. The CDR3 spans 15 residues.

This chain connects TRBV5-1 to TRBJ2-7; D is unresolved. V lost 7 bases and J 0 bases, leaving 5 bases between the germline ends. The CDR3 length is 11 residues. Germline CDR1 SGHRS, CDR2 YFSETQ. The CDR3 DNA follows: TGCGCCAGCCGGCTCTCCTACGAGCAGTACTTC. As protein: CASRLSYEQYF.

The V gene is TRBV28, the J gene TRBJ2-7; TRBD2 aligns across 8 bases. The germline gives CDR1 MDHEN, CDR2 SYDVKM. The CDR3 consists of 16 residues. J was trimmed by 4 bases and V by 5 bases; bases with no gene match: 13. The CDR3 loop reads CASSPFGRGTRYEQYF. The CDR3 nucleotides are TGTGCCAGCAGTCCGTTTGGGAGAGGGACTAGGTACGAGCAGTACTTC.

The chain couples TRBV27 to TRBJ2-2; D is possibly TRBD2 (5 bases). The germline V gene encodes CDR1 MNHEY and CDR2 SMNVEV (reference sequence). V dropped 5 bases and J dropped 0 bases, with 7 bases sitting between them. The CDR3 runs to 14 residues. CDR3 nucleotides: TGTGCCAGCAGTGACTACACGAACACCGGGGAGCTGTTTTTT. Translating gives CASSDYTNTGELFF.

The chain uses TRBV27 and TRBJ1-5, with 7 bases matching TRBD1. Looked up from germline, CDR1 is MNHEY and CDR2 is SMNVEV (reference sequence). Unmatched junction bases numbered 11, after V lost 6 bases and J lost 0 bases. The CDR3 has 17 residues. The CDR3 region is CASRRNRDSFSNQPQHF. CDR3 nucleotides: TGTGCCAGCAGGCGAAACCGGGACAGTTTTAGCAATCAGCCCCAGCATTTT.

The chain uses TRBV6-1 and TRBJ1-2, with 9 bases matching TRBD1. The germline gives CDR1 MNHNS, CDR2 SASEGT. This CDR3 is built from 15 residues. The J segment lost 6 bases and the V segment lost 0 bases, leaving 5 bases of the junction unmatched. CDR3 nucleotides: TGTGCCAGCAGTGAAGCTTGGGGACAGGGAGATGGCTACACCTTC. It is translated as CASSEAWGQGDGYTF.

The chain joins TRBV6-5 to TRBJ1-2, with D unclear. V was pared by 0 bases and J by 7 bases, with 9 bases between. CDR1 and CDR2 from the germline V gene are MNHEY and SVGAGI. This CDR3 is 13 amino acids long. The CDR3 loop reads CASSYSALRGYTF. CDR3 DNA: TGTGCCAGCAGTTACTCCGCCCTCCGTGGCTACACCTTC.

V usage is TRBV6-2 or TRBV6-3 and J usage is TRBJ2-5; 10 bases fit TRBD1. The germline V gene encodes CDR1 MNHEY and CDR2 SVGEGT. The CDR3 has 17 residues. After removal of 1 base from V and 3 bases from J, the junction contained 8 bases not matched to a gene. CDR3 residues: CASSYLYWDRGKETQYF. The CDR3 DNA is TGTGCCAGCAGTTACTTATATTGGGACAGGGGTAAAGAGACCCAGTACTTC.